What follows are 10 T cell receptor beta chains derived from one specimen sequenced in a study of cytomegalovirus exposure and HLA in healthy donors. PCR involved 60 Vbeta and 13 Jbeta primers. Here immunoSEQ multiplex PCR was the method, and the copy in TCRdb shows in-frame clones only, minus some. Among some 140,000 clones listed, approximately 69% were seen once. Sequencing was performed on PBMCs. The origin of the receptors is a man aged 25-45 years in good health and CMV-seronegative.

The chain links TRBV30 to TRBJ1-5; possible D gene TRBD1, 6 bases. V was trimmed by 5 bases and J by 7 bases, leaving 12 bases between them. Germline CDR1 reads GTSNPN; CDR2 reads SVGIG (reference sequence). This CDR3 has 12 amino acids. CDR3 in DNA: TGTGCCTGGTCGAAGGACAGCCAGCCCCAGCATTTT. Its protein is CAWSKDSQPQHF.

The chain recombines TRBV28 with TRBJ2-7; no clear D gene. Trimming stripped 7 bases from V and 3 bases from J, with 10 bases between. This CDR3 contains 12 residues. CDR1 is MDHEN, CDR2 SYDVKM, per germline. CDR3 coding DNA: TGTGCCAGCACCACAGACATCTACGAGCAGTACTTC. Protein sequence: CASTTDIYEQYF. Full variable domain (rest looked up from reference TRBV28 and TRBJ2-7): DVKVTQSSRYLVKRTGEKVFLECVQDMDHENMFWYRQDPGLGLRLIYFSYDVKMKEKGDIPEGYSVSREKKERFSLILESASTNQTSMYLCASTTDIYEQYFGPGTRLTVT.

The chain uses TRBV10-1 and TRBJ1-2; 9 bases align to TRBD1. Germline lookup yields CDR1 WNHNN and CDR2 SYGVQD (reference sequence). This CDR3 region has 12 residues. Losses at the gene ends were 7 bases for V and 4 bases for J; bases not matched to a gene: 1. The DNA for the CDR3 is TGCGCCAGCATGGGACAGGGCTATGGCTACACCTTC. Translated: CASMGQGYGYTF.

This clone has a handful of counts. This chain uses TRBV7-2 with TRBJ2-7; perhaps TRBD1 as D (5 bases). CDR1 SGHTA and CDR2 FQGNSA come from the germline V gene. This CDR3 region has 15 residues. Deletions cut 1 base from V and 6 bases from J, with 16 bases between. CDR3 in amino acids: CASSLVPGTGLEQYF. DNA for the CDR3: TGTGCCAGCAGCTTAGTTCCCGGAACAGGCCTCGAGCAGTACTTC.

The chain employs TRBV29-1 and TRBJ1-1; TRBD1 matches at 8 bases. CDR1 and CDR2 (germline): SQVTM, ANQGSEA. V lost 4 bases to trimming and J lost 0 bases; unmatched junction nucleotides: 7. The CDR3 runs 15 residues. CDR3 region: CSVAGTGSMNTEAFF. CDR3 in DNA: TGCAGCGTTGCTGGGACAGGCAGTATGAACACTGAAGCTTTCTTT.

The V call is TRBV5-6, the J call TRBJ2-7, with D possibly being TRBD1 (7 bases). The CDR3 totals 13 residues. CDR1 and CDR2 from the germline V gene are SGHDT and YYEEEE. Trimming shortened V by 4 bases and J by 5 bases, and 13 bases separated the two germline ends. The CDR3 region is CASSTQGGNEQYF. The CDR3 nucleotides read TGTGCCAGCAGCACCCAGGGGGGCAACGAGCAGTACTTC.

The V and J genes are TRBV2 and TRBJ1-3; 7 bases map to TRBD1. The J segment lost 0 bases and the V segment lost 4 bases, leaving 3 bases of the junction unmatched. The CDR3 is 15 residues long. Germline assignment: CDR1 SNHLY and CDR2 FYNNEI. In DNA form, the CDR3 reads TGTGCCAGCAGTGTCCGGACAGGCTCTGGAAACACCATATATTTT. Protein sequence: CASSVRTGSGNTIYF.

The V gene is TRBV27, the J gene TRBJ1-1; D uncertain. The CDR3 totals 13 residues. Between the trimmed V and J ends, which lost 0 bases and 5 bases, there was a span of 7 bases. The germline gives CDR1 MNHEY, CDR2 SMNVEV (reference sequence). The CDR3 DNA reads TGTGCCAGCAGTTTATCGACGACAACTGAAGCTTTCTTT. Translating gives CASSLSTTTEAFF.

The genes are TRBV6-4 and TRBJ2-5; 7 nucleotides agree with TRBD2. Per germline, CDR1 MRHNA and CDR2 SNTAGT. The length of the CDR3 is 14 residues. V lost 7 bases, J lost 3 bases, and 8 bases stayed unmatched. The CDR3 bases are TGTGCCAGCACCAGTCGGGGGGTGGAAGAGACCCAGTACTTC. Translation: CASTSRGVEETQYF.

The J gene is TRBJ1-4, the V gene TRBV21-1. TRBV21-1 is designated a pseudogene. This CDR3 comprises 20 residues. CDR3 sequence (DNA): TGTGCCAGCAGCAAAGTTGGTCAGGAGGGAAGAGAAGCAACTAATGAAAAACTGTTTTTT. It encodes CASSKVGQEGREATNEKLFF.